One sample yielded the 2 T cell receptor beta chains listed below, sequenced in a study of blood T cell repertoires in COVID-19. Profiled with immunoSEQ multiplex PCR; TCRdb holds only in-frame clones, not every one. Of around 200,000 clones listed, just under 80% are singletons. The specimen was peripheral blood. The receptors originated from a woman aged 80 or over with active or convalescent COVID-19.

The chain is built from TRBV10-3 and TRBJ2-4, with 8 bases aligning to TRBD1. CDR3 length: 19 amino acids. V trimming: 3 bases; J trimming: 7 bases; junction bases outside the gene matches: 20. Germline CDR1 is ENHRY and CDR2 is SYGVKD. CDR3 loop: CAISEPSNGQGSVSNIQYF. The CDR3 DNA reads as TGTGCCATCAGTGAACCTTCTAACGGACAGGGATCCGTTTCGAACATTCAGTACTTC.

This clone was counted between two and nine times. This chain links TRBV6-5 with TRBJ1-2, with a weak D call TRBD1 (5 bases). The CDR3 extends over 15 amino acids. Germline V gene lookup returns CDR1 MNHEY and CDR2 SVGAGI. The V and J ends lost 4 bases and 3 bases respectively, with 15 bases between them. CDR3 nucleotides: TGTGCCAGCAGTTTGGGGCTCCCCCACCACTATGGCTACACCTTC. Translating it yields CASSLGLPHHYGYTF.